The clone carrying this TCR beta chain occurred a few times. Its antigen is undetermined. These data come from a study of OX40 agonist ivuxolimab in advanced cancers. Whole-study results and caveats: Expanded clones belonging to CD8+ T cells outnumbered, on average, those of CD4+.

Using immunoSEQ multiplex PCR, the repertoire was profiled, and TCRdb retains in-frame clones only, with some absent. The sample consists of approximately 88,000 clones, approximately 91% of them appearing once. This specimen was CD4+ or CD8+ T cells sorted from blood, taken in a trial of the OX40 agonist ivuxolimab. The receptor comes from an adult with an advanced solid tumor such as melanoma, head and neck, liver or kidney cancer.

The CDR3 DNA is TGTGCCAGCAGCTTAGTTGCAGGATCCTATGGCTACACCTTC. Translation: CASSLVAGSYGYTF. This chain links TRBV7-8 with TRBJ1-2; no definite D call. V was pared by 1 base and J by 4 bases, with 10 bases between. Germline-derived CDR1 and CDR2 are SGHVS and FQNEAQ. The CDR3 length is 14 residues.